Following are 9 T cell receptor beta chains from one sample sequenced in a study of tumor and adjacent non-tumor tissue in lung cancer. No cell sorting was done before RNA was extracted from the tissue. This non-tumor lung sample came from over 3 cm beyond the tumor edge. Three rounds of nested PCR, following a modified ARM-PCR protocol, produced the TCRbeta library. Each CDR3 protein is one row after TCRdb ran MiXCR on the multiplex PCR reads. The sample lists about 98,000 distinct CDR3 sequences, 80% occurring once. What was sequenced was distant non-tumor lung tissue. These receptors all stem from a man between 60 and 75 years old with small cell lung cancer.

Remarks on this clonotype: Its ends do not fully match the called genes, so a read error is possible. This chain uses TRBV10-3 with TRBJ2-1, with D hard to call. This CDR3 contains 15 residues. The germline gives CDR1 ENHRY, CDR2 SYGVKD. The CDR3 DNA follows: TGTGCCATCAGTGAGGGTACCCCCTTCTACAATGAGCAGTTTTTC. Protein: CAISEGTPFYNEQFF.

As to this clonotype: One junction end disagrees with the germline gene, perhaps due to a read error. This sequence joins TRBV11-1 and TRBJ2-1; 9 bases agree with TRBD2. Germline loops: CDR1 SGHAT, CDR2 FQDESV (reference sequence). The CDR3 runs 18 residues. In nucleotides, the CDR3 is TGTGCCAGCAGCTCAGAATCGAGGACTAGCGTGAGTGCTAATGAGCAGTTCTTT. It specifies CASSSESRTSVSANEQFF.

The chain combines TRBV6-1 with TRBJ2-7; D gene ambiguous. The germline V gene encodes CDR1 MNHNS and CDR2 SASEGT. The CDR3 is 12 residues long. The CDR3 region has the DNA TGTGATAGCAGTGAAAAGGTGTACGAGCAGTACGTC. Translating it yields CDSSEKVYEQYV.

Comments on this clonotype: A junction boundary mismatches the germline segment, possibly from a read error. The DNA for the CDR3 is TGCTGCGCTTCGGGGGCTGATAATGAGAAACTGTTTTTT. It encodes CCASGADNEKLFF. The rearrangement uses TRBV29-1 and TRBJ1-4; a possible D gene is TRBD1 (6 bases). Germline loops: CDR1 SQVTM, CDR2 ANQGSEA. The CDR3 extends over 13 amino acids. The whole variable domain, remainder taken from reference TRBV29-1 and TRBJ1-4, is SAVISQKPSRDICQRGTSLTIQCQVDSQVTMMFWYRQQPGQSLTLIATANQGSEATYESGFVIDKFPISRPNLTFSTLTVSNMSPEDSSIYLCCASGADNEKLFFGSGTQLSVL.

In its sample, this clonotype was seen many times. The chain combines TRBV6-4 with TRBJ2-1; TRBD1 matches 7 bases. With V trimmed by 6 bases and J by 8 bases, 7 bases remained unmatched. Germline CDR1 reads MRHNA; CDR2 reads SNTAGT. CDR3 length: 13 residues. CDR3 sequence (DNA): TGTGCCAGCAGCAAACAGGGGTGGGATGAGCAGTTCTTC. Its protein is CASSKQGWDEQFF.

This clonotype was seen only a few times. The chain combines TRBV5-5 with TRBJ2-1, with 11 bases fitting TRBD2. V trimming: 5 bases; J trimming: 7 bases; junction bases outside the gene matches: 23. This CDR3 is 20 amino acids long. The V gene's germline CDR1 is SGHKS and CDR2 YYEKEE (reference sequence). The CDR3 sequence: CASRPGTSGTILSRENEQFF. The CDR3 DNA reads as TGTGCCAGCAGGCCTGGGACTAGCGGAACAATTTTGTCCCGTGAGAATGAGCAGTTCTTC.

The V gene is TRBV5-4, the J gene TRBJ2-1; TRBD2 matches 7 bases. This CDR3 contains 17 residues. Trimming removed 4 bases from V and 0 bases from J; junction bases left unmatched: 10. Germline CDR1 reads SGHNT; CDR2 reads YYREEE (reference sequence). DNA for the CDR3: TGTGCCAGCAGCCACGGGGGGTTGGTGGCCTCCTACAATGAGCAGTTCTTC. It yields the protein CASSHGGLVASYNEQFF.

The CDR3 reads CASSSASVTANTEAFF. For the CDR3, the DNA is TGTGCCAGCAGCTCGGCCTCCGTGACGGCGAACACTGAAGCTTTCTTT. The chain is built from TRBV5-6 and TRBJ1-1; D is unresolved. Trimming stripped 3 bases from V and 1 base from J, with 16 bases between. The CDR3 has 16 residues. Germline V lookup: CDR1 SGHDT, CDR2 YYEEEE.

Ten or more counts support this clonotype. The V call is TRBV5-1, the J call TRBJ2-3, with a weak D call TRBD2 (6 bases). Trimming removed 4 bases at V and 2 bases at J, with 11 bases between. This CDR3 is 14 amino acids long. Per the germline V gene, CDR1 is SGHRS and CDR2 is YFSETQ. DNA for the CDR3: TGCGCCAGCAGCCCGGGACTTAACACAGATACGCAGTATTTT. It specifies CASSPGLNTDTQYF.